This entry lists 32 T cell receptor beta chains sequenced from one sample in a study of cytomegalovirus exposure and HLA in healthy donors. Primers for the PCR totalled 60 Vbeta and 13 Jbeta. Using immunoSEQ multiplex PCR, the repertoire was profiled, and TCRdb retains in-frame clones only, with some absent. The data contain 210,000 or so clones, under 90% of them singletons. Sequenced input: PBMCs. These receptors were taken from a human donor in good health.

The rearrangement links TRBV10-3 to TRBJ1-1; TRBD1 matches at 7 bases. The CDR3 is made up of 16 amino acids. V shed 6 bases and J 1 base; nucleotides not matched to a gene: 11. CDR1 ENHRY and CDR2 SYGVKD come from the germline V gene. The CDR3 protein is CAISQPGGPGNTEAFF. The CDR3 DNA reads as TGTGCCATCAGCCAGCCAGGGGGGCCCGGGAACACTGAAGCTTTCTTT.

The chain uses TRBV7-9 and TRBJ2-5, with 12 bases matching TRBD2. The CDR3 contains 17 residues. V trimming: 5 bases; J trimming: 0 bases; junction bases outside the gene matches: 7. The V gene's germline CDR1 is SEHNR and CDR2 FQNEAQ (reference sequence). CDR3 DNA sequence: TGTGCCAGCAGCCGACGGGGGACTAGCGGGTACCAAGAGACCCAGTACTTC. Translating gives CASSRRGTSGYQETQYF. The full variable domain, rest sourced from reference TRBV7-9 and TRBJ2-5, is DTGVSQNPRHKITKRGQNVTFRCDPISEHNRLYWYRQTLGQGPEFLTYFQNEAQLEKSRLLSDRFSAERPKGSFSTLEIQRTEQGDSAMYLCASSRRGTSGYQETQYFGPGTRLLVL.

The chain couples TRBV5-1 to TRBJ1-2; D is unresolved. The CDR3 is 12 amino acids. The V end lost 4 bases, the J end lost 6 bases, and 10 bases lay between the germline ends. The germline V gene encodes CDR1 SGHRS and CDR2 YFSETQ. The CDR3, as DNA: TGCGCCAGCAGCCCACAAAACGATGGCTACACCTTC. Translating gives CASSPQNDGYTF.

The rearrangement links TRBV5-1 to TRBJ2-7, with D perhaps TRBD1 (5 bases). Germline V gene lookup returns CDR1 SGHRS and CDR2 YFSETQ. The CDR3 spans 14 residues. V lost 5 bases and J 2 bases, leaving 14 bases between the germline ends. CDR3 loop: CASRPAGLTYEQYF. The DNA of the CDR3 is TGCGCCAGCAGACCGGCAGGGTTAACCTACGAGCAGTACTTC.

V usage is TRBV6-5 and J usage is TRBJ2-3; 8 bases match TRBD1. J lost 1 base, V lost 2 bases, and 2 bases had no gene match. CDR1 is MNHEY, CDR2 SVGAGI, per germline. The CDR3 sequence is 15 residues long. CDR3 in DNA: TGTGCCAGCAGTTACGAGGGACAGGGCACAGATACGCAGTATTTT. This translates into CASSYEGQGTDTQYF.

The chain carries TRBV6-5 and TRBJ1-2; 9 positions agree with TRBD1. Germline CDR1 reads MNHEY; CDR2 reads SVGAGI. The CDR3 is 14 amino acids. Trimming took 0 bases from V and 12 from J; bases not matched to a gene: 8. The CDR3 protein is CASSYSEGQGTHTF. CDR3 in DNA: TGTGCCAGCAGTTACTCGGAGGGACAGGGTACCCACACCTTC.

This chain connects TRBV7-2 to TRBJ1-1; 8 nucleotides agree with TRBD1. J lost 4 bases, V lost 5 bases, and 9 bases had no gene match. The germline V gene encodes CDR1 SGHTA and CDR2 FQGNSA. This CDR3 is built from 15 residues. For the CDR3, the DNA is TGTGCCAGCAGCATGAGGCAGGGGGCGCTCACTGAAGCTTTCTTT. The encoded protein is CASSMRQGALTEAFF.

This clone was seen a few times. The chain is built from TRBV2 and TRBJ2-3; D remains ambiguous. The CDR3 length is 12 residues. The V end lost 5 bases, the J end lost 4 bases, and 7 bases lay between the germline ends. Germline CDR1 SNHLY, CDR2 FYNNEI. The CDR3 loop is CASSTEADTQYF. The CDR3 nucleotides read TGTGCCAGCAGTACTGAGGCAGATACGCAGTATTTT.

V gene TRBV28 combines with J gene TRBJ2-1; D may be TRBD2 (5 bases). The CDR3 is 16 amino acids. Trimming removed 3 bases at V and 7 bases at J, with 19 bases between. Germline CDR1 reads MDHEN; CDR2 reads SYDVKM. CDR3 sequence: CASSFWTVGSRNEQFF. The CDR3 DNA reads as TGTGCCAGCAGTTTCTGGACTGTGGGATCGAGGAATGAGCAGTTCTTC.

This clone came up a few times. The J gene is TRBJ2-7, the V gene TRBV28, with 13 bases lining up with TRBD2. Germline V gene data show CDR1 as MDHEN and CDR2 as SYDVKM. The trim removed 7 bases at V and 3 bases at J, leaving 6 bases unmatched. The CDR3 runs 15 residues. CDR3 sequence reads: CASITGLAGDYEQYF. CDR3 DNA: TGTGCCAGCATCACAGGACTAGCGGGAGACTACGAGCAGTACTTC.

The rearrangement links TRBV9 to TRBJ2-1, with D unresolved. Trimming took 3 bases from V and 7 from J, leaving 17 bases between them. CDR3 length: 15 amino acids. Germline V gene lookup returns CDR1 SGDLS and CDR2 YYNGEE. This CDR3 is CASSAQGVARNEQFF. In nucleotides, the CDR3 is TGTGCCAGCAGCGCGCAAGGAGTGGCGAGGAATGAGCAGTTCTTC.

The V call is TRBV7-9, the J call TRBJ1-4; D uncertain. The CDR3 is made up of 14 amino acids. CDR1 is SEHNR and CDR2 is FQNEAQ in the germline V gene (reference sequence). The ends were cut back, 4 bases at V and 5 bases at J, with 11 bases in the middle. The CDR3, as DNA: TGTGCCAGCAGCTCGGAGAGAAAGAATGAAAAACTGTTTTTT. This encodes CASSSERKNEKLFF.

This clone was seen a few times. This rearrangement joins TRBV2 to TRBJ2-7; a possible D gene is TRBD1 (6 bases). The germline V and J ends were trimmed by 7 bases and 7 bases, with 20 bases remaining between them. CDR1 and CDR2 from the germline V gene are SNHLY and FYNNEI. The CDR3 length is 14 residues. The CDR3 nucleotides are TGTGCCAGCACGGTAGACGGCTATCAGGGGGAGCAGTACTTC. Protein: CASTVDGYQGEQYF. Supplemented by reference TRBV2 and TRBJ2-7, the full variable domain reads EPEVTQTPSHQVTQMGQEVILRCVPISNHLYFYWYRQILGQKVEFLVSFYNNEISEKSEIFDDQFSVERPDGSNFTLKIRSTKLEDSAMYFCASTVDGYQGEQYFGPGTRLTVT.

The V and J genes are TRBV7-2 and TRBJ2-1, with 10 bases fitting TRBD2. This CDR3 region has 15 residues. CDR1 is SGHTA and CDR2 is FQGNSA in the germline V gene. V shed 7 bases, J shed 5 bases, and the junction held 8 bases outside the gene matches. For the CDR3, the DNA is TGTGCCAGCATTTACACTAGCGGGACGAACAATGAGCAGTTCTTC. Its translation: CASIYTSGTNNEQFF. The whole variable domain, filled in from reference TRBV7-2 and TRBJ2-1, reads GAGVSQSPSNKVTEKGKDVELRCDPISGHTALYWYRQSLGQGLEFLIYFQGNSAPDKSGLPSDRFSAERTGGSVSTLTIQRTQQEDSAVYLCASIYTSGTNNEQFFGPGTRLTVL.

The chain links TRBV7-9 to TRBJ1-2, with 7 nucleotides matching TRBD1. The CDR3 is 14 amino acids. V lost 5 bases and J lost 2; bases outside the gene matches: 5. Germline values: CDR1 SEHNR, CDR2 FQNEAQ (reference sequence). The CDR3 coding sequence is TGTGCCAGCAGCGCCCGGACAGGAAACTATGGCTACACCTTC. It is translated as CASSARTGNYGYTF.

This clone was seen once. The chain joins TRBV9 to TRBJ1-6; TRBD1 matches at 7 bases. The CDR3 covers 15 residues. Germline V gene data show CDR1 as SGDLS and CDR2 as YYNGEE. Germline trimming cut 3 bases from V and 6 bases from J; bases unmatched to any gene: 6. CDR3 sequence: CASSAPGQTNSPLHF. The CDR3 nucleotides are TGTGCCAGCAGCGCGCCGGGACAGACTAATTCACCCCTCCACTTT.

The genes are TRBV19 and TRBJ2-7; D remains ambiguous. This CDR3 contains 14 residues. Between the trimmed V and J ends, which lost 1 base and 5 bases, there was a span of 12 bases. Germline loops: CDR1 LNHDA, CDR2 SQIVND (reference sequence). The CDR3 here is CASSIGAGTDEQYF. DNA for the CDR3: TGTGCCAGTAGTATAGGGGCCGGCACTGACGAGCAGTACTTC.

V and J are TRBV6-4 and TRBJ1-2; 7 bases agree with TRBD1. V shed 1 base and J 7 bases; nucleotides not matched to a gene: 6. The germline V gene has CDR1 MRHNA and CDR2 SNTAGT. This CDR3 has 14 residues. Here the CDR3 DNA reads TGTGCCAGCAGTGACTTAACAGGGGCTAGTGGCTACACCTTC. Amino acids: CASSDLTGASGYTF.

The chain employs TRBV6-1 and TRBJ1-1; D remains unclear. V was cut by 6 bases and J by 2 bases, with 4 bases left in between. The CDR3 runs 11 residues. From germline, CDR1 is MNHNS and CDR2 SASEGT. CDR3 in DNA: TGTGCCAGCAGCTCCAACACTGAAGCTTTCTTT. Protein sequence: CASSSNTEAFF.

The DNA for the CDR3 is TGTGCCAGCAGTGAGGCCACCTGGGGGCGGCACGAAAAACTGTTTTTT. As protein: CASSEATWGRHEKLFF. The chain recombines TRBV6-1 with TRBJ1-4, with a tentative D call TRBD1 (6 bases). Germline V gene data show CDR1 as MNHNS and CDR2 as SASEGT. V lost 3 bases and J lost 8, with 19 bases in between. The CDR3 extends over 16 amino acids.

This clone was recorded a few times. In DNA form, the CDR3 reads TGCGCCAGCAGTCGTAACCCCCACAGGGATGAAGCTTTCTTT. It translates to CASSRNPHRDEAFF. This rearrangement joins TRBV5-1 to TRBJ1-1, with a weak D call TRBD1 (6 bases). This CDR3 contains 14 residues. V lost 5 bases and J lost 7, with 18 bases in between. Germline V CDR1 and CDR2: SGHRS, YFSETQ.

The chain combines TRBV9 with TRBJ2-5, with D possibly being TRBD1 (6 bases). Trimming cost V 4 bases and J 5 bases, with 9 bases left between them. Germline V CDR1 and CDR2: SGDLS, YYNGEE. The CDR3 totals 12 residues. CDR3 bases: TGTGCCAGCAGCAAAGGGGGTGAGACCCAGTACTTC. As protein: CASSKGGETQYF.

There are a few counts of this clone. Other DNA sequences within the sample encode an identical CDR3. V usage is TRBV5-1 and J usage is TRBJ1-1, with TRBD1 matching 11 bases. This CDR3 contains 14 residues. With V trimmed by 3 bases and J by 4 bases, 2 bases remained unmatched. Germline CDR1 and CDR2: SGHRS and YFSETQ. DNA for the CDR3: TGCGCCAGCAGCTCGGGGACAGGGGGCACTGAAGCTTTCTTT. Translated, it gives CASSSGTGGTEAFF.

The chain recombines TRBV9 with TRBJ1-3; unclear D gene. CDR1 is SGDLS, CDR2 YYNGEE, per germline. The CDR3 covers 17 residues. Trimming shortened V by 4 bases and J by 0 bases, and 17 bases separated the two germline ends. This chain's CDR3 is CASSPLGPGTSGNTIYF. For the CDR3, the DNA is TGTGCCAGCAGCCCCCTTGGTCCGGGAACCTCTGGAAACACCATATATTTT.

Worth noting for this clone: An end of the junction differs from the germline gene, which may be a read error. DNA for the CDR3: TGTGCTAGCAGCCCCAGTTACCAAGAGACCCAGTACTTC. Its translation: CASSPSYQETQYF. V and J are TRBV7-7 and TRBJ2-5; D is undetermined. This CDR3 has 13 residues. The germline V gene has CDR1 SSHAT and CDR2 FNYEAQ (reference sequence).

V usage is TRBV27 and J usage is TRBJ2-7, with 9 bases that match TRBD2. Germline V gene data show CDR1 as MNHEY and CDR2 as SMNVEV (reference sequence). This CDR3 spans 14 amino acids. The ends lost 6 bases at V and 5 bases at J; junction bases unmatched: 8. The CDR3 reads CASRVSGSPDEQYF. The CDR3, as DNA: TGTGCCAGCAGAGTTAGCGGGAGCCCAGACGAGCAGTACTTC.

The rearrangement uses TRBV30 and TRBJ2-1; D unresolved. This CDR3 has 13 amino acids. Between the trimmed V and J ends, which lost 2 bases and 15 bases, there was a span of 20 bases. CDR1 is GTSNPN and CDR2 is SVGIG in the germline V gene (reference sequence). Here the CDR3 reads CAWSSGSTDFRFF. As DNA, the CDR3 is TGTGCCTGGAGTTCGGGTTCGACGGATTTTAGGTTCTTC.

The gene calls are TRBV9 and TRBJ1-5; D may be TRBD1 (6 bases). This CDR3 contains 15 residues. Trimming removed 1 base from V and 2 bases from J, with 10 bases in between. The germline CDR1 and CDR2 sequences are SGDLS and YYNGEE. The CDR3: CASSVQQGGNQPQHF. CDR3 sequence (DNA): TGTGCCAGCAGCGTACAACAGGGTGGCAATCAGCCCCAGCATTTT. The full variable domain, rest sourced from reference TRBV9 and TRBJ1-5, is DSGVTQTPKHLITATGQRVTLRCSPRSGDLSVYWYQQSLDQGLQFLIQYYNGEERAKGNILERFSAQQFPDLHSELNLSSLELGDSALYFCASSVQQGGNQPQHFGDGTRLSIL.

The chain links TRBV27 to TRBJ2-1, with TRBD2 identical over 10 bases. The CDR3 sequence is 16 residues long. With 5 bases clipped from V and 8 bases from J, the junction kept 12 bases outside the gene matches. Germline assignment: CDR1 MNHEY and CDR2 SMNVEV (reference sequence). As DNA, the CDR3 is TGTGCCAGCAGTCCCACGGCTAGCGGGAGTAATTATGAGCAGTTCTTC. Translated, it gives CASSPTASGSNYEQFF.

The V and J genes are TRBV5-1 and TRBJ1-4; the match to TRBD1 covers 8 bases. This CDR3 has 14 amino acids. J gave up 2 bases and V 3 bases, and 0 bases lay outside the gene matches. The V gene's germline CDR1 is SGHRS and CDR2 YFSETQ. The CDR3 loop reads CASSWTGTNEKLFF. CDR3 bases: TGCGCCAGCAGCTGGACAGGGACTAATGAAAAACTGTTTTTT.

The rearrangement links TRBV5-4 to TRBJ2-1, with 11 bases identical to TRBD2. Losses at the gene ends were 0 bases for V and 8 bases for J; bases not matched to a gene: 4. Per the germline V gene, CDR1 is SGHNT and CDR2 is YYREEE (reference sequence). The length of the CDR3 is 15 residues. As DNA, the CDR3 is TGTGCCAGCAGCTTGGTACTAGCGGGAGACCATGAGCAGTTCTTC. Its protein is CASSLVLAGDHEQFF.

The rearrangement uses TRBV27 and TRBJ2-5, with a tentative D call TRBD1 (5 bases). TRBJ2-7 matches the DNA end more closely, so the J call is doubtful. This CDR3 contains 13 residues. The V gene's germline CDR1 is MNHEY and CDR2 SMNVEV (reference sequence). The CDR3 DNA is TGTGCCAGCAGCCAAGGGGTATACTACGAGCAGTACTTC. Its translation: CASSQGVYYEQYF.